Listed below are T cell receptor beta chains from one sample, sequenced in a study of T-cell memory formation after mild COVID-19. TCRdb recomputed calls from the 5' RACE reads with MiXCR, one row per CDR3 protein. The repertoire consists of around 370,000 distinct CDR3 sequences, with under 25% occurring once and the leading ten covering around 12%. Specimen: PBMCs or a T cell subset sorted from them (not recorded which). These receptors were taken from an adult woman who had mild COVID-19 (a few samples of this study predate the infection). Cell type and time point are not known. CDR3s include the opening cysteine and the closing phenylalanine or tryptophan. Fields, in order: V gene, J gene, CDR3 length, CDR3 protein.

>TRBV4-2|TRBJ2-3|18
CASSQDSGAFGSTDTQYF
>TRBV5-1|TRBJ1-2|16
CASSPGTGGSRDGYTF
>TRBV11-2|TRBJ2-1|17
CASSATETAHSYNEQFF
>TRBV5-4|TRBJ1-3|15
CASSRGRGSGNTIYF
>TRBV3-1|TRBJ2-1|17
CASSQAYSWASGNEQFF
>TRBV4-1|TRBJ2-7|15
CASSQDTQGYYEQYF
>TRBV7-9|TRBJ2-1|11
CASRIINEQFF
>TRBV12-3/TRBV12-4|TRBJ2-5|14
CASRQQGRGETQYF
>TRBV11-2|TRBJ2-7|15
CASSNRQDSSYEQYF
>TRBV20-1|TRBJ2-7|13
CSARDRKDYEQYF
>TRBV4-1|TRBJ2-3|15
CASSQEERGTDTQYF
>TRBV12-3/TRBV12-4|TRBJ1-1|18
CATLPVTGQGLTNTEAFF
>TRBV4-2|TRBJ2-1|13
CASSHRDYNEQFF
>TRBV12-5|TRBJ1-2|14
CASGFGTGSNGYTF
>TRBV5-1|TRBJ2-2|16
CASSRTSGINTGELFF
>TRBV18|TRBJ2-1|18
CASSRSVPGQLINNEQFF
>TRBV20-1|TRBJ2-3|17
CSAQRGGGIGGADTQYF
>TRBV7-2|TRBJ2-1|16
CASSLYQGLSYNEQFF
>TRBV7-3|TRBJ2-1|15
CASSLTGDHDNEQFF
>TRBV24-1|TRBJ2-2|14
CATSVQQGPGELFF
>TRBV4-1|TRBJ2-3|14
CASSQRWGADTQYF
>TRBV24-1|TRBJ2-7|16
CATSNPSRDGTYEQYF
>TRBV6-2/TRBV6-3|TRBJ2-7|13
CASKSPRPYEQYF
>TRBV5-6|TRBJ2-7|11
CASSVRNEQYF
>TRBV2|TRBJ1-3|16
CASRGGTFGSGNTIYF
>TRBV6-5|TRBJ1-4|16
CASSYSIGATNEKLFF
>TRBV24-1|TRBJ1-1|15
CATSASAPAGTEAFF
>TRBV7-9|TRBJ1-6|14
CASSLAPGNSPLHF
>TRBV7-2|TRBJ1-6|18
CASSLAGTGSSYNSPLHF
>TRBV7-2|TRBJ2-5|17
CASSLVPPDRGGETQYF
>TRBV6-4|TRBJ1-1|14
CASSGTPGTGGELF
>TRBV6-5|TRBJ2-1|17
CASSQPTGTGGGNEQFF
>TRBV11-2|TRBJ1-6|15
CASSLDPWGNSPLHF
>TRBV7-2|TRBJ2-1|15
CASSLGPTGTREQFF
>TRBV5-6|TRBJ1-3|16
CASSLGPLGAGNTIYF
>TRBV3-1|TRBJ1-2|15
CASSPGTPRTGGYTF
>TRBV7-2|TRBJ1-1|14
CASSPTRTNTEAFF